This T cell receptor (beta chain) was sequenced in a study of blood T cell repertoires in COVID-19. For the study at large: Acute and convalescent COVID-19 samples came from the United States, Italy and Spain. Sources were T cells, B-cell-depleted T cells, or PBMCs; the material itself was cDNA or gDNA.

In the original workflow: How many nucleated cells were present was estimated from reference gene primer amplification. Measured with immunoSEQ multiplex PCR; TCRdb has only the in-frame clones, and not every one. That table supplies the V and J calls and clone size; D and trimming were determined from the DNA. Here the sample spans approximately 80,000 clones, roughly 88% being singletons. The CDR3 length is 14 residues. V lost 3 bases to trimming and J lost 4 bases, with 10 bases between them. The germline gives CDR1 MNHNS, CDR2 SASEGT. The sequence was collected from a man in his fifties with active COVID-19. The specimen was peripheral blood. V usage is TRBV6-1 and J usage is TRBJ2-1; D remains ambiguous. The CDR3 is CASSERFQYNEQFF. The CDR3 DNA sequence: TGTGCCAGCAGTGAGCGGTTCCAATACAATGAGCAGTTCTTC.